The next 8 T cell receptor beta chains were all read from a single sample in a study of identical twins. A single record per CDR3 protein comes from TCRdb applying MiXCR to the 5' RACE reads. Of 1.5 million to 2 million distinct CDR3 sequences in the sample, 25% to 35% were seen once. The sample taken for sequencing was cord blood. Receptors originate from a newborn girl in good health.

The chain employs TRBV11-2 and TRBJ2-3; 7 bases align to TRBD2. Germline-derived CDR1 and CDR2 are SGHAT and FQNNGV. After removal of 5 bases from V and 8 bases from J, the junction contained 31 bases not matched to a gene. The CDR3 has 21 amino acids. CDR3 protein: CASSPPKFTLSGLGRGGTQYF. The DNA of the CDR3 is TGTGCCAGCAGCCCACCAAAATTCACGTTGAGCGGCCTTGGTCGCGGGGGTACGCAGTATTTT. Looking up the rest from reference TRBV11-2 and TRBJ2-3 gives the full variable domain: EAGVAQSPRYKIIEKRQSVAFWCNPISGHATLYWYQQILGQGPKLLIQFQNNGVVDDSQLPKDRFSAERLKGVDSTLKIQPAKLEDSAVYLCASSPPKFTLSGLGRGGTQYFGPGTRLTVL.

Details on this clonotype: This clone may be a read error of a much larger clone one base away. This chain connects TRBV20-1 to TRBJ2-4, with TRBD2 matching 11 bases. Germline V lookup: CDR1 DFQATT, CDR2 SNEGSKA (reference sequence). This CDR3 comprises 18 residues. In DNA form, the CDR3 reads TGCAGTGCTCCCCTAGCGGGAGGCCCGGCTTTAGCCAAAAGCATTCAGTACTTC. Its translation: CSAPLAGGPALAKSIQYF.

The genes are TRBV10-3 and TRBJ2-1, with TRBD2 matching over 13 bases. The DNA end lines up better with TRBJ2-7; the J call may be wrong. The CDR3 covers 19 residues. Germline V gene lookup returns CDR1 ENHRY and CDR2 SYGVKD. In DNA, the CDR3 is TGTGCCATCAGTGAGTCGTGGACTAGCGGGGGCTCAAGGGGCAATGAGCAGTACTTC. Translation: CAISESWTSGGSRGNEQYF.

This clonotype was observed a few times. J is TRBJ2-7 and V is TRBV4-1, with no clear D. The CDR3 extends over 14 amino acids. CDR1 and CDR2 (germline): MGHRA, YSYEKL. V was pared by 0 bases and J by 0 bases, with 6 bases between. In nucleotides, the CDR3 is TGCGCCAGCAGCCAAGATTCCTACTCCTACGAGCAGTACTTC. Translating gives CASSQDSYSYEQYF.

This clonotype was counted between two and nine times. The genes are TRBV25-1 and TRBJ2-7, with 7 bases matching TRBD1. CDR1 is MGHDK and CDR2 is SYGVNS in the germline V gene. This CDR3 spans 14 amino acids. V gave up 3 bases and J gave up 7 bases; unmatched junction bases: 9. This chain's CDR3 is CASSDRQGSGEQYF. The CDR3 DNA sequence: TGTGCCAGCAGTGACAGACAGGGTTCTGGTGAGCAGTACTTC.

V usage is TRBV6-2 or TRBV6-3 and J usage is TRBJ1-1, with D hard to call. V was trimmed by 2 bases and J by 4 bases, leaving 14 bases between them. Germline V gene sequence: CDR1 MNHEY, CDR2 SVGEGT. CDR3 length: 15 residues. The chain's CDR3 is CASSYREGGGTEAFF. For the CDR3, the DNA is TGTGCCAGCAGTTACCGAGAGGGAGGCGGCACTGAAGCTTTCTTT.

V usage is TRBV18 and J usage is TRBJ1-2; 7 bases map to TRBD1. After removal of 6 bases from V and 4 bases from J, the junction contained 8 bases not matched to a gene. The CDR3 runs 14 residues. The germline V gene encodes CDR1 KGHSH and CDR2 LQKENI. This CDR3 reads CASSQTGLFYGYTF. CDR3 nucleotide sequence: TGTGCCAGCTCCCAGACAGGGCTGTTCTATGGCTACACCTTC.

V is TRBV2 and J is TRBJ2-4; D remains unclear. Matching the DNA end better, TRBJ2-7 makes the J call doubtful. This CDR3 contains 13 residues. Germline V gene data show CDR1 as SNHLY and CDR2 as FYNNEI. CDR3 region: CASGRLGRYEQYF. CDR3 coding DNA: TGTGCCAGCGGACGACTCGGTCGCTACGAGCAGTACTTC.